This T cell receptor beta chain originates from a study of OX40 agonist ivuxolimab in advanced cancers. At the level of the study: Previous treatment with anti-PD-1, anti-PD-L1 or anti-CTLA-4 therapy was allowed; under 50% had received some. Study outcomes and limitations: Some nonresponders additionally presented with little normalized T-cell clonal expansion. The study observed clonal expansion of CD4+ and CD8+ blood T cells by week 6 at 0.1 to 3.0 mg/kg.

The data were produced by immunoSEQ multiplex PCR, yet TCRdb's version contains in-frame clones alone and is incomplete. The table includes 15,000 to 20,000 clones, around 80% detected once. In the case of this clone: Its antigen is as yet unknown.

Individuals having autoimmune disease history or systemic immunosuppression were not enrolled. V lost 5 bases to trimming and J lost 1 base, with 9 bases between them. The CDR3 spans 13 residues. Germline CDR1 reads LGHNA; CDR2 reads YNFKEQ. The J gene is TRBJ2-7, the V gene TRBV4-2; unclear D gene. The source of this sequence is an adult with an advanced solid tumor such as melanoma, head and neck, liver or kidney cancer. Sequenced here: CD4+ or CD8+ T cells sorted from blood, sampled in a trial of the OX40 agonist ivuxolimab. The DNA of the CDR3 is TGTGCCAGCAGCTTGGCTAGATCCTACGAGCAGTACTTC. Translation gives CASSLARSYEQYF.